This entry describes one T cell receptor (beta chain). Its antigen remains unidentified. V lost 3 bases and J lost 0; bases outside the gene matches: 9. Germline V CDR1 and CDR2: SGHDT, YYEEEE. CDR3 length: 17 amino acids. This sample was taken from a study of cytomegalovirus exposure and HLA in healthy donors. Overall study results and limits: Using a false discovery rate of 0.05, a later analysis showed that 16,951 TCR beta sequences were associated with HLA alleles.

Primers: 60 Vbeta forward and 13 Jbeta reverse. The table came from immunoSEQ multiplex PCR; TCRdb's copy has only in-frame clones and leaves some out. The sample records 95,000 to 150,000 clones, approximately 84% being singletons. The chain couples TRBV5-6 to TRBJ2-4; 7 bases are a match to TRBD2. The clonotype was recovered from a man aged 50-59 years in good health and CMV-seronegative. Sequencing was performed on PBMCs. DNA for the CDR3: TGTGCCAGCAGCTCCTCATTTATAGCGGGAGCCAAAAACATTCAGTACTTC. Its translation: CASSSSFIAGAKNIQYF.